The clone carrying this TCR beta chain has a handful of counts. The same CDR3 arises from other DNA sequences in this sample as well. This sample stems from a study of shared clonotypes between healthy human individuals. Germline CDR1 reads SGHRS; CDR2 reads YFSETQ. V was pared by 0 bases and J by 8 bases, with 11 bases between. The length of the CDR3 is 14 residues. Repertoires were generated with immunoSEQ multiplex PCR, while TCRdb's copy carries only in-frame clones and drops some. The sample consists of nearly 750,000 clones, just under 75% of them appearing once. The clonotype originates from a woman aged 25 to 39 in good health. The chain uses TRBV5-1 and TRBJ1-4, with a possible D match to TRBD1 (5 bases). Input material: memory CD4+ T cells sorted from blood. The subset was: CD45RA-negative fraction. CDR3 in amino acids: CASSLGQLGEKLFF. DNA of the CDR3: TGCGCCAGCAGCTTGGGACAGCTTGGGGAAAAACTGTTTTTT.